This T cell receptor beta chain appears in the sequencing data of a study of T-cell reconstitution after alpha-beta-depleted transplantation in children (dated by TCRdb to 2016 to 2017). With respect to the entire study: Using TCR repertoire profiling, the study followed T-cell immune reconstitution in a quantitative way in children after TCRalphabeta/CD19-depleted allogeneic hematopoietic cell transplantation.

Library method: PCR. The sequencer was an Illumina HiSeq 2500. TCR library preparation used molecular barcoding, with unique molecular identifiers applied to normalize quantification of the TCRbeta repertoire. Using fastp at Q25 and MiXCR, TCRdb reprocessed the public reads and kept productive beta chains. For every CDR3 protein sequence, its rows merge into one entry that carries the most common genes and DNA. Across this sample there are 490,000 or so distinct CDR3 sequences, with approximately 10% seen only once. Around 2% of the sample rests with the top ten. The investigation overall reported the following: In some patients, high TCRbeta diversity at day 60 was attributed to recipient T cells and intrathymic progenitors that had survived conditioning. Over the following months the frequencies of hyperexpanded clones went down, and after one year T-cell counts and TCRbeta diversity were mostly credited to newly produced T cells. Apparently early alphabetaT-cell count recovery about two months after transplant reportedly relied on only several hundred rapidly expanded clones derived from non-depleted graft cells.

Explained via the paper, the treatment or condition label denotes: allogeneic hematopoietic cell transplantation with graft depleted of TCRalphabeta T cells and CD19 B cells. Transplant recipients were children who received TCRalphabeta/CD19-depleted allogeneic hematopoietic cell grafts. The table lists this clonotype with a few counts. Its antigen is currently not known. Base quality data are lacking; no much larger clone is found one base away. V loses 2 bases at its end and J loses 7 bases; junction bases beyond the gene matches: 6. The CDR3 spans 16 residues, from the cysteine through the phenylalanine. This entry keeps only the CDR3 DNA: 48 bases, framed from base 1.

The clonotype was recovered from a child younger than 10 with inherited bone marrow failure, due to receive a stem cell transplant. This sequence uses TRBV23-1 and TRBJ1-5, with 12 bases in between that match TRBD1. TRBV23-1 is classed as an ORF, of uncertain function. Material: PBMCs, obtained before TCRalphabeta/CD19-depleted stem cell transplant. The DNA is TGCGCCAGCAGTCAACCGGGACAGGGGGCAAGGCAGCCCCAGCATTTT. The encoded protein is CASSQPGQGARQPQHF.